This is a list of T cell receptor beta chains from one sample in a study of control samples from healthy donors and cancer patients. Here immunoSEQ multiplex PCR was the method, and the copy in TCRdb shows in-frame clones only, minus some. Of 150,000 to 200,000 clones in the sample, roughly 90% were seen once. The material sequenced was blood. These receptors were obtained from a woman between 45 and 60 years old in good health. Both conserved end residues are part of each CDR3. Fields, in order: CDR3 length, D gene, J gene, clone size, V gene, CDR3 DNA, CDR3 protein. The D gene is left open where the match is weak. Size values are once, few and many counts, or a class for expanded clones, and some rows have none.

>15|.|TRBJ1-1|.|TRBV3-1/TRBV3-2
TGTGCCAGCAGCCGCGGTGTAGCCGGGAACACTGAAGCTTTCTTT
CASSRGVAGNTEAFF
>15|.|TRBJ2-5|few|TRBV14
TGTGCCAGCAGCCAAGTCTTCGGCCCTATAGAGACCCAGTACTTC
CASSQVFGPIETQYF
>15|TRBD1|TRBJ2-5|many|TRBV4-3
TGCGCCAGCAGCCAGGTTGACAGGGCTCTGGAGACCCAGTACTTC
CASSQVDRALETQYF
>12|.|TRBJ1-1|.|TRBV6-6
TGTGCCAGCAGTCCTACAAGGGCTGAAGCTTTCTTT
CASSPTRAEAFF
>13|.|TRBJ1-5|once|TRBV6-1
TGTGCCAGCAGTGAGACCTGGGATCAGCCCCAGCATTTT
CASSETWDQPQHF
>12|.|TRBJ2-1|.|TRBV9
TGTGCCAGCAGCGCCGGCGGCCTATATCAGTTCTTC
CASSAGGLYQFF
>15|.|TRBJ2-2|.|TRBV6-2/TRBV6-3
TGTGCCAGCAGTTACTTCGGGCTGAACACCGGGGAGCTGTTTTTT
CASSYFGLNTGELFF
>15|.|TRBJ2-1|.|TRBV7-3
TGTGCCAGCAGCTTAAAGGGGTCAGGGGTGGTTGAGCAGTTCTTC
CASSLKGSGVVEQFF
>16|.|TRBJ2-2|.|TRBV9
TGTGCCAGCAGCACGGGACTCCTCAGTGATGCCGGGGAGCTGTTTTTT
CASSTGLLSDAGELFF
>13|.|TRBJ2-7|.|TRBV5-1
TGCGCCAGCAGCTCTAACAGGGCCGCCGAGCAGTACTTC
CASSSNRAAEQYF
>12|.|TRBJ1-2|.|TRBV7-3
TGTGCCAGCAGCTCCCAATCGGGGGGCTACACCTTC
CASSSQSGGYTF
>16|.|TRBJ1-1|.|TRBV29-1
TGCAGCGTTGTGCCTTTCGGCTCGCCGATGAACACTGAAGCTTTCTTT
CSVVPFGSPMNTEAFF
>15|.|TRBJ2-3|.|TRBV27
TGTGCCAGCACCCTTCAGGGGATGGGCACAGATACGCAGTATTTT
CASTLQGMGTDTQYF
>14|.|TRBJ2-7|.|TRBV6-5
TGTGCCAGCAGCAGACCGGGACGGTCCTACGAGCAGTACTTC
CASSRPGRSYEQYF
>22|.|TRBJ2-1|once|TRBV9
TGTGCCAGCAGCGTAGGGGCCCGCGACCAGCCACATCGCTGGGATTTCTACAATGAGCAGTTCTTC
CASSVGARDQPHRWDFYNEQFF
>13|.|TRBJ2-3|few|TRBV5-1
TGCGCCAGCAGCGGACCCGGCACAGATACGCAGTATTTT
CASSGPGTDTQYF
>13|.|TRBJ1-2|.|TRBV18
TGTGCCAGCTCACCTCCGGTGACAGAAGGCTACACCTTC
CASSPPVTEGYTF
>16|.|TRBJ1-1|.|TRBV7-9
TGTGCCAGCAGCTTCGCAGCGGTCCTCATGAACACTGAAGCTTTCTTT
CASSFAAVLMNTEAFF
>16|.|TRBJ1-1|.|TRBV5-1
TGCGCCAGCAGCGGTCGGTCGACGCCGGGCGAGGCTGAAGCTTTCTTT
CASSGRSTPGEAEAFF
>16|.|TRBJ2-3|.|TRBV5-8
TGTGCCAGCAGCTTGGGAGTACCCCTAAGCACAGATACGCAGTATTTT
CASSLGVPLSTDTQYF
>16|.|TRBJ2-7|.|TRBV5-8
TGTGCCAGCAGCTTGGGGGTGCAGCCGAGACACTACGAGCAGTACTTC
CASSLGVQPRHYEQYF
>14|.|TRBJ1-4|.|TRBV19
TGTGCCAGTCGGCGTGGGCTAGACCATGAAAAACTGTTTTTT
CASRRGLDHEKLFF
>14|.|TRBJ1-3|.|TRBV6-5
TGTGCCAGCAGTTACTCGGTCGGGGGAAACACCATATATTTT
CASSYSVGGNTIYF
>13|TRBD1|TRBJ2-3|.|TRBV5-1
TGCGCCAGCAGCTACGACAGGGTGGATACGCAGTATTTT
CASSYDRVDTQYF
>13|TRBD1|TRBJ1-1|.|TRBV28
TGTGCCAGCGTAGAACAGGGGTTCTCTGAAGCTTTCTTT
CASVEQGFSEAFF
>13|.|TRBJ1-2|.|TRBV24-1
TGTGCCACCAGTGACCCCAGACAGCCGCTACCCACCTTC
CATSDPRQPLPTF
>14|.|TRBJ1-4|.|TRBV3-1/TRBV3-2
TGTGCCAGCAGCGCAGATGCAACTAATGAAAAACTGTTTTTT
CASSADATNEKLFF
>18|TRBD2|TRBJ2-7|.|TRBV5-1
TGCGCCAGCAGCTTGGGACAGAGAGGACTAGCGGGGGCCTACGAGCAGTACTTC
CASSLGQRGLAGAYEQYF
>13|.|TRBJ1-2|few|TRBV7-9
TGTGCCAGCAGCTTAGACGGCTTCTATGGCTACACCTTC
CASSLDGFYGYTF